This T cell receptor beta chain was observed in a study of Ad26.COV2.S vaccination and SARS-CoV-2 variants. The germline CDR1 and CDR2 sequences are SGHDT and YYEEEE. The CDR3 totals 14 residues. Trimming took 4 bases from V and 8 from J; bases not matched to a gene: 7. The method was immunoSEQ multiplex PCR; TCRdb's version includes in-frame clones alone and lacks a portion of them. The sample holds 200,000 to 300,000 clones; around 88% are singletons and the top ten take 2.5% to 3.5%. Treatment defined: approximately 18 received Ad26.COV2.S at low or high dose, single or two shots; roughly five received placebo; per-sample allocation not given. Sampling took place 63 days after the first vaccine or placebo injection.

This sequence was found in a person between 18 and 65 years old who received the Ad26.COV2.S COVID-19 vaccine or a placebo. Here the sequenced sample was peripheral blood, taken in a trial of Ad26.COV2.S vaccine versus placebo. V is TRBV5-6 and J is TRBJ1-4; TRBD1 agrees at 8 bases. Here the CDR3 reads CASSPGGAWEKLFF. The CDR3 DNA follows: TGTGCCAGCAGCCCAGGGGGCGCTTGGGAAAAACTGTTTTTT.